Included here is one T cell receptor beta chain sequence, with context. Its recognized antigen is unknown. Base qualities are not recorded, but no much larger clone differs from it by a single base. This sample was included in a study of TIL therapy for anti-PD-1-resistant metastatic lung cancer (dated by TCRdb to about 2021). In terms of the full investigation: Enrolled patients had a median age of roughly 54 years (range roughly 38-75) and a median tumor PD-L1 proportion score of around 5.6%. Most of the cohort had lung adenocarcinoma, a few tumors were EGFR-mutant and two were ALK-rearranged, and half of the patients were current or former smokers. Across the cohort, whole-exome sequencing showed a median non-synonymous tumor mutation burden of roughly 1.5 mutations per megabase. T cell receptor beta sequencing of tumor and peripheral blood served to follow clonotypes across the tumor, the expanded TIL product, and serial blood samples. The research as a whole found: Clonal turnover during TIL culture was high, and many clones enriched in the product were not detected in the baseline tumor, suggesting clonal contraction instead of faithful expansion. Because the cohort was highly selected, with more treatment-naive, never-smoker and oncogene-addicted patients than is typical, generalizability is limited. Higher clonality and lower diversity were observed in expanded TIL cultures than in baseline intratumoral T cells (median clonality around 5.9% vs 31%, p < 0.0001). The study protocol defined all tumor marker inferences as exploratory.

There are 13 amino acids in the CDR3, from cysteine to phenylalanine inclusive. The read is trimmed to its CDR3 DNA, 39 bases read in frame from base 1. From the germline V gene, CDR1 is SGHTS and CDR2 is YDEGEE. Deletion took 2 bases off V and 4 bases off J, with a span of 8 bases between the germline ends. Using bias-controlled multiplex PCR with the immunoSEQ v3 hsTCRB kit, the TCR beta CDR3 regions were amplified from genomic DNA. TCR libraries were sequenced on an Illumina NextSeq 500 to approximately 2 million read pairs for survey level or roughly 4.5-6.5 million for deep level. The study's processing was this. V, D and J genes were assigned, non-productive sequences were removed, and clonality was reported by immunoSEQ Analyzer software. Repertoires were compared by productive Simpson clonality and by the Morisita overlap index of productive TRB rearrangements between infused TIL and blood. In its TCRdb copy, this immuneACCESS table keeps in-frame sequences only and misses some clones. Where compared with another copy, unresolved V genes explain less than half of these, and the others have no known cause. The V and J calls and the clone size are those of that table, but D and trimming were determined from the DNA. This sample has 95,000 or so clones in its table, and roughly 65% of those were observed once. The top ten hold around 9.9% of the sample.

The sample's time point label, in plain terms: pre-treatment sample, taken before nivolumab and TIL therapy. The baseline tumor samples, taken from the same resection that was used to grow TIL, were excised metastases, most often pleural nodules or supraclavicular lymph nodes. Before any PD-1/PD-L1 blockade was given, tumors were harvested, nivolumab was then administered, and patients who progressed went on to receive lymphodepletion, an infusion of expanded TIL, and IL-2. Adults with stage 4 NSCLC were enrolled from October 2017 to January 2020 in a dual-center phase I trial. Samples came from a single-arm, open-label phase I trial of tumor-infiltrating lymphocyte therapy with nivolumab in advanced non-small cell lung cancer. Portions of each resected tumor were snap-frozen in liquid nitrogen and were stored at -80 degrees C. Tumor regions of interest were selected on H&E sections using laser-capture macrodissection, ground into approximately 16 mg aliquots, and extracted using Qiagen Allprep kits.

Sequencing used tumor tissue, obtained at baseline. The receptor's source is a person between 25 and 80 years old with non-small cell lung cancer. This chain joins TRBV5-8 to TRBJ2-3; no D gene can be assigned with confidence. The CDR3 corresponds to CASSFANADTQYF. In nucleotides, the sequence is TGTGCCAGCAGCTTCGCGAACGCAGATACGCAGTATTTT.